This T cell receptor beta chain was obtained from a study of cytomegalovirus exposure and HLA in healthy donors. With V trimmed by 3 bases and J by 2 bases, 2 bases remained unmatched. This CDR3 region has 14 residues. CDR1 is SQVTM and CDR2 is ANQGSEA in the germline V gene. The PCR used 60 Vbeta and 13 Jbeta primers. The method was immunoSEQ multiplex PCR; TCRdb's version includes in-frame clones alone and lacks a portion of them. The sample lists some 57,000 clones, 70% to 75% occurring once. In regard to this clone: Its cognate antigen is unknown.

Study-wide results and caveats: Reports indicated that the classifier achieved high specificity and sensitivity in diagnosing cytomegalovirus status.

This sequence joins TRBV29-1 and TRBJ2-1; 9 nucleotides align to TRBD2. This clonotype was sampled from a woman between 25 and 40 years old in good health and CMV-seronegative. The sequenced sample was PBMCs. In DNA form, the CDR3 reads TGCAGCGTTGATCGACTAGCGGCCTACAATGAGCAGTTCTTC. This encodes CSVDRLAAYNEQFF.